Below, one T cell receptor (beta chain) is given with its context. Its target is not known. Some clones are missing from TCRdb's copy, which holds only in-frame ones; the method was immunoSEQ multiplex PCR. The sample includes 1,100,000 or so clones, around 78% of them seen just once. These data belong to a study of shared clonotypes between healthy human individuals. Study details: Three plates were used per donor for CD4 naive, three for CD4 memory, two for CD8 naive and one for CD8 memory. Study conclusions and caveats: Among non-shared clonotypes, generation probabilities were lower than among those shared by all four donors.

The germline V and J ends were trimmed by 4 bases and 8 bases, with 18 bases remaining between them. The CDR3 totals 15 residues. CDR1 is SGHTA, CDR2 FQGTGA, per germline. Sequenced sample: memory CD4+ T cells from PBMCs. Sample subset: CD45RA-negative fraction. The chain joins TRBV7-3 to TRBJ2-1, with D possibly called TRBD1 or TRBD2 (5 bases each). The clonotype was recovered from a man aged 18 to 29 in good health. Some clones in this sample may be carry-over from other donors' samples. In DNA, the CDR3 is TGTGCCAGCAGCTCCACGGACCTAATGGGGGATGAGCAGTTCTTC. It specifies CASSSTDLMGDEQFF.